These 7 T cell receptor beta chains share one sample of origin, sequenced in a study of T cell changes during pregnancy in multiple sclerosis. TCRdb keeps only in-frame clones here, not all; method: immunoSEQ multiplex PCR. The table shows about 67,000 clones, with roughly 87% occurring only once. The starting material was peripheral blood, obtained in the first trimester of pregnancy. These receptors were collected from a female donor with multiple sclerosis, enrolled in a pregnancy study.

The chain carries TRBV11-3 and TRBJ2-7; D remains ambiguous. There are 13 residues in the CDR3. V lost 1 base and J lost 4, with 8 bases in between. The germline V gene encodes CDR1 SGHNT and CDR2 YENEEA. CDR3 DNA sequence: TGTGCCAGCAGCTTAGTTACGGGTTACGAGCAGTACTTC. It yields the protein CASSLVTGYEQYF.

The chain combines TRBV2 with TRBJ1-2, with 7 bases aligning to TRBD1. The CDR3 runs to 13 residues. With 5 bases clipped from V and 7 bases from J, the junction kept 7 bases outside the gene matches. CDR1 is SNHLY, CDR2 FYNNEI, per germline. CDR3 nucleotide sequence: TGTGCCAGCAGTTCTACAGGGGATGGTGGCTACACCTTC. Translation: CASSSTGDGGYTF. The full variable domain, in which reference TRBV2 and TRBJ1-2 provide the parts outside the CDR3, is EPEVTQTPSHQVTQMGQEVILRCVPISNHLYFYWYRQILGQKVEFLVSFYNNEISEKSEIFDDQFSVERPDGSNFTLKIRSTKLEDSAMYFCASSSTGDGGYTFGSGTRLTVV.

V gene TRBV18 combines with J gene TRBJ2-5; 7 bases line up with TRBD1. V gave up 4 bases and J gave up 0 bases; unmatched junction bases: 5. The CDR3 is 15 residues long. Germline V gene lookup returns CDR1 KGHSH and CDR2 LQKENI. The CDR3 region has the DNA TGTGCCAGCTCACGGGACAGACAATACCAAGAGACCCAGTACTTC. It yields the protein CASSRDRQYQETQYF.

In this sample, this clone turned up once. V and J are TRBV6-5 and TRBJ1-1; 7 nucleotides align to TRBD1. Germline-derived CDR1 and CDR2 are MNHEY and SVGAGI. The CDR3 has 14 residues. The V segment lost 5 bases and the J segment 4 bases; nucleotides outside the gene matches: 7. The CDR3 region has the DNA TGTGCCAGCAGTGTAGACAGGGCTACCACTGAAGCTTTCTTT. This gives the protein CASSVDRATTEAFF.

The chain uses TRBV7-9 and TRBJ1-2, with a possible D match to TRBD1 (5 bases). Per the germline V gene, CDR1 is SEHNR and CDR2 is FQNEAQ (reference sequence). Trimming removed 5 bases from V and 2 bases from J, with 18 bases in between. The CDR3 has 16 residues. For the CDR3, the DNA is TGTGCCAGCAGCCCCACCGGAGGAGGGGAGAACTATGGCTACACCTTC. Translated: CASSPTGGGENYGYTF.

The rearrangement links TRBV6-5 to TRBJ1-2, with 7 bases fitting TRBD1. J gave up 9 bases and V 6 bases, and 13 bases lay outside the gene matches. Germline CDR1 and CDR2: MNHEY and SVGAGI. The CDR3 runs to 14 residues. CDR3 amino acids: CASSPETGSRSYTF. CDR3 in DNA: TGTGCCAGCAGCCCCGAGACAGGGAGTCGTAGCTACACCTTC.

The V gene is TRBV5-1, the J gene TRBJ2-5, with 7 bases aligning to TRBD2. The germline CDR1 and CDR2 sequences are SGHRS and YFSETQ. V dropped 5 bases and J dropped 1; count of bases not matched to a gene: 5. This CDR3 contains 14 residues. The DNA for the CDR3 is TGCGCCAGCAGATTTGGCGGGAGCCAAGAGACCCAGTACTTC. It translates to CASRFGGSQETQYF.